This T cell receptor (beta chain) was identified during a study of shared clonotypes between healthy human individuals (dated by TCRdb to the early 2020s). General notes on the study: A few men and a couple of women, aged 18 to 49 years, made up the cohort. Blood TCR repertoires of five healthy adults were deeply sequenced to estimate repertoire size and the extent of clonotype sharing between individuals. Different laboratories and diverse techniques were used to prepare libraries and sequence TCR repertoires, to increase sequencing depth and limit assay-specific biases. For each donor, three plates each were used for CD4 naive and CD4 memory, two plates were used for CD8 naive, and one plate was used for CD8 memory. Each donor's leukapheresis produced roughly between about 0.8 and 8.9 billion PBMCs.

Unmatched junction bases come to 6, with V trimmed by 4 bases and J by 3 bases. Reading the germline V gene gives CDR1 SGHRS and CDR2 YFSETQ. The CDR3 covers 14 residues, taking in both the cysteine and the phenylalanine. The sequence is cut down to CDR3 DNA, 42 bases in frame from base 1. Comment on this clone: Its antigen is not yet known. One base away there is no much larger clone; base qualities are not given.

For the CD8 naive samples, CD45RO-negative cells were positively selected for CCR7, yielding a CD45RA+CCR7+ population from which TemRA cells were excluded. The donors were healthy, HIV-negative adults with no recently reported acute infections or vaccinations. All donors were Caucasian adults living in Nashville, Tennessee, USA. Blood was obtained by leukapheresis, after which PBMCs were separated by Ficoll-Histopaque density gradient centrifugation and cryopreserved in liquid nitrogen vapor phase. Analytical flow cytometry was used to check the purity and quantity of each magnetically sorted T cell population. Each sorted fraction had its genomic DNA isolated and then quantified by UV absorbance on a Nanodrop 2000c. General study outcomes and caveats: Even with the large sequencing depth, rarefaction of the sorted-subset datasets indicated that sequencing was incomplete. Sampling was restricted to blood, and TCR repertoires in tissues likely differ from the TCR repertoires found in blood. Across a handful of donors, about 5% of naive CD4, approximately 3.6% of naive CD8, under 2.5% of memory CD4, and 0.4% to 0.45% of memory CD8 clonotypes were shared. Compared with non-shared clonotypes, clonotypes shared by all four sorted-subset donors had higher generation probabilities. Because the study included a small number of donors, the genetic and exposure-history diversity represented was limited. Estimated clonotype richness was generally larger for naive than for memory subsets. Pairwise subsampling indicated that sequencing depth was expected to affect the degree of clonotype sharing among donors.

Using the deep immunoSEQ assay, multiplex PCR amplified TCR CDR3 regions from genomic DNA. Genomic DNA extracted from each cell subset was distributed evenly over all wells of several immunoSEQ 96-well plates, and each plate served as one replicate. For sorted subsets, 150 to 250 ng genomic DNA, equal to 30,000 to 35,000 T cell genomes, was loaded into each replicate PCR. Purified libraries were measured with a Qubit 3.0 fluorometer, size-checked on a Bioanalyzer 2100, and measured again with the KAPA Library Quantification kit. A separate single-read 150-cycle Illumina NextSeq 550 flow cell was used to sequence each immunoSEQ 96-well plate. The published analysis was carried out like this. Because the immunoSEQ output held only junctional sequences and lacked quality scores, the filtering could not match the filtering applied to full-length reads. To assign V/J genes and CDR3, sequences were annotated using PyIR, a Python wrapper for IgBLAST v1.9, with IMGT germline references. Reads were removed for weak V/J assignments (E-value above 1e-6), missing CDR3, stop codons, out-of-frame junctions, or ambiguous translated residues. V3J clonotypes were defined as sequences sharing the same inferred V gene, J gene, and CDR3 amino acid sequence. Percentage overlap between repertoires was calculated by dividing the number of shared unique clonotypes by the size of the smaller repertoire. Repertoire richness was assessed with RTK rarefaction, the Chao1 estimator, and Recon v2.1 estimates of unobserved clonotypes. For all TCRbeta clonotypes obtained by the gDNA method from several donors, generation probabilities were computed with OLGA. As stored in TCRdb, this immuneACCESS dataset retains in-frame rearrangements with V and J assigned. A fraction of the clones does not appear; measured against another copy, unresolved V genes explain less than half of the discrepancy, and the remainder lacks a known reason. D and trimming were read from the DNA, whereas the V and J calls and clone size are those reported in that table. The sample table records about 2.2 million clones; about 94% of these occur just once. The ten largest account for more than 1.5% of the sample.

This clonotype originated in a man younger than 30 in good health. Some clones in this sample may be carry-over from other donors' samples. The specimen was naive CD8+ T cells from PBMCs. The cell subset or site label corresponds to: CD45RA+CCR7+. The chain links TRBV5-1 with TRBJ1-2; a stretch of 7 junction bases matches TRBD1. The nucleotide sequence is TGCGCCAGCAGCGGCGTAGACAGGGACTATGGCTACACCTTC. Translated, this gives CASSGVDRDYGYTF.